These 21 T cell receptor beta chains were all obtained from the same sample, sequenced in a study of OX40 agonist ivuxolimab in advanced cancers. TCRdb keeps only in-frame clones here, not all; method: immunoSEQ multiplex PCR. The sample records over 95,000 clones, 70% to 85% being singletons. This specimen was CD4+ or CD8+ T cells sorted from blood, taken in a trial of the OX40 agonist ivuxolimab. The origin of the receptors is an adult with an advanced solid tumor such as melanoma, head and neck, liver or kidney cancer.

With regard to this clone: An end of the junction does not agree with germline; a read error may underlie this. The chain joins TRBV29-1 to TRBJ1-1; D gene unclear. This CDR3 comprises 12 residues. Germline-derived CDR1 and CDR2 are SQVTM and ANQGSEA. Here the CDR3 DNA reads TGCAGCGCTGAAGATAGCGTAGTTGGAGCTTTCTTT. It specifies CSAEDSVVGAFF.

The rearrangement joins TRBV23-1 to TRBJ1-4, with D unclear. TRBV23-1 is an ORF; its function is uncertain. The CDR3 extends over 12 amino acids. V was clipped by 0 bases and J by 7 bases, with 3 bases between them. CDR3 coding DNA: TGCGCCAGCAGTCAATCGGGTGAAAAACTGTTTTTT. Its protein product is CASSQSGEKLFF.

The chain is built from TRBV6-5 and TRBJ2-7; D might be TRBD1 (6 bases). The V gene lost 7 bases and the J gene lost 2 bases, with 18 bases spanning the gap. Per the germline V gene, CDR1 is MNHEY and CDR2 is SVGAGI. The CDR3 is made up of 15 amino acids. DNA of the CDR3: TGTGCCAGCATCTCTGCAGGGGTCCAAACCTACGAGCAGTACTTC. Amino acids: CASISAGVQTYEQYF.

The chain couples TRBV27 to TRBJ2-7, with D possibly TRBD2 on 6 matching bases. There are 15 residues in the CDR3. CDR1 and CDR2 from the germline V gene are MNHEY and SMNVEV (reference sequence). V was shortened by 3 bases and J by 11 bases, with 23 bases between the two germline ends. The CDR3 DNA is TGTGCCAGCAGTTTCGACCCCGAGACCGGAGGGCCCGAGTACTTC. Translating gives CASSFDPETGGPEYF.

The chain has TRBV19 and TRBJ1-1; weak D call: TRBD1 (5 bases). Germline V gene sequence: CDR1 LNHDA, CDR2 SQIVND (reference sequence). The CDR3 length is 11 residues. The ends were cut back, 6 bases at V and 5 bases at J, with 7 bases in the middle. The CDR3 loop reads CASSHRTEAFF. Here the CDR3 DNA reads TGTGCCAGTAGCCACAGGACTGAAGCTTTCTTT.

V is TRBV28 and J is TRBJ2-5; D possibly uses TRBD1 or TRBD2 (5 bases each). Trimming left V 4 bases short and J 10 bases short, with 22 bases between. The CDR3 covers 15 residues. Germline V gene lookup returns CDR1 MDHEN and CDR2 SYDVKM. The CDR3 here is CASSSPGTAFQGQYF. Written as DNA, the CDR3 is TGTGCCAGCAGTTCCCCCGGGACGGCTTTCCAGGGCCAGTACTTC.

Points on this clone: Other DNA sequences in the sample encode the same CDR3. CDR3 protein: CASSLPGGETQYF. The CDR3 coding sequence is TGTGCCAGCAGCTTGCCGGGAGGCGAGACCCAGTACTTC. V and J are TRBV5-6 and TRBJ2-5, with TRBD2 identical over 7 bases. Germline trimming cut 1 base from V and 5 bases from J; bases unmatched to any gene: 2. Germline V CDR1 and CDR2: SGHDT, YYEEEE. CDR3 size: 13 residues.

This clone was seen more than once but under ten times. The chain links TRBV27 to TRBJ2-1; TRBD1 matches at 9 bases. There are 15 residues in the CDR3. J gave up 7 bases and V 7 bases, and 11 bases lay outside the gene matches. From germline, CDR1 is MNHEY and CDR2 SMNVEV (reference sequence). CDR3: CASTRTGAARNEQFF. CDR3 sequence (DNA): TGTGCCAGCACTAGGACAGGGGCAGCGAGGAATGAGCAGTTCTTC.

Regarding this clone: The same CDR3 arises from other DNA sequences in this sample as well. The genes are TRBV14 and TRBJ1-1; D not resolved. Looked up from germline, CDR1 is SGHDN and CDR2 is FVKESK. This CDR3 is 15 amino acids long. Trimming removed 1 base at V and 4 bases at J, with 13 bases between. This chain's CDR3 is CASSQVGGFGTEAFF. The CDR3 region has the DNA TGTGCCAGCAGCCAAGTGGGTGGATTTGGCACTGAAGCTTTCTTT.

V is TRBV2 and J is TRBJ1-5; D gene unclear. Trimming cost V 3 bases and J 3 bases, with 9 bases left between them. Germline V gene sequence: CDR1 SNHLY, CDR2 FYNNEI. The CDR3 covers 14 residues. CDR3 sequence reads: CASSDYMANQPQHF. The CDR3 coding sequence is TGTGCCAGCAGTGATTATATGGCCAATCAGCCCCAGCATTTT.

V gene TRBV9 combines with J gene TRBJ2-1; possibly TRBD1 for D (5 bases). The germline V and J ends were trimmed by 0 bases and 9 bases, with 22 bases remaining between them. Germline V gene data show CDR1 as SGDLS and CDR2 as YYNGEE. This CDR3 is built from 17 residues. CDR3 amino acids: CASSVAPRAGSLGEQFF. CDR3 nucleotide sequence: TGTGCCAGCAGCGTAGCCCCCAGGGCCGGCTCGTTGGGTGAGCAGTTCTTC.

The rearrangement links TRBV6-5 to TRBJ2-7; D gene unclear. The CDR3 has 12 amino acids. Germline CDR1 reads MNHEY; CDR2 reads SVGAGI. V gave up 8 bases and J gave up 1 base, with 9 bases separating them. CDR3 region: CASGQRSYEQYF. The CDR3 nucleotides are TGTGCCAGCGGCCAGAGATCCTACGAGCAGTACTTC.

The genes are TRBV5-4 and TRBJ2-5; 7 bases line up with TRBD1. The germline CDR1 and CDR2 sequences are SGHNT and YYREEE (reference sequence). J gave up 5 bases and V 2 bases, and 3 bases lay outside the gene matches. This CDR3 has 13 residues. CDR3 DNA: TGTGCCAGCAGCTTAACAGGGGTTGAGACCCAGTACTTC. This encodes CASSLTGVETQYF.

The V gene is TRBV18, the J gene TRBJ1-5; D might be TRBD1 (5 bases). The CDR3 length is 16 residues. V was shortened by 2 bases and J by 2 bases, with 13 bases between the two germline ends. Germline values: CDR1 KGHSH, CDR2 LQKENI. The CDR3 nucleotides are TGTGCCAGCTCACCAGGGGAGGGGCCGGGCAATCAGCCCCAGCATTTT. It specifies CASSPGEGPGNQPQHF.

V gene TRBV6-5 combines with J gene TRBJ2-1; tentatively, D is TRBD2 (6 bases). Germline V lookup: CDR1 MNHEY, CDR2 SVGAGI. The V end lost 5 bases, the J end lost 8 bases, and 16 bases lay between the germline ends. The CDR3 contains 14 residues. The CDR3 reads CASSAKLAIDEQFF. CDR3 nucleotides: TGTGCCAGCAGTGCCAAACTAGCTATCGATGAGCAGTTCTTC.

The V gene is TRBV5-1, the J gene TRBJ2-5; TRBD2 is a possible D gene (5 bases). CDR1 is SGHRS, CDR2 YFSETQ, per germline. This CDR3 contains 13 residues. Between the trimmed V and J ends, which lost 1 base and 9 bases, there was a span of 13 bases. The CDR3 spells CASSLSAPEAQYF. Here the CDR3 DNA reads TGCGCCAGCAGCTTGTCCGCGCCGGAGGCCCAGTACTTC. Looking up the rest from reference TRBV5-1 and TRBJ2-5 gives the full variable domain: KAGVTQTPRYLIKTRGQQVTLSCSPISGHRSVSWYQQTPGQGLQFLFEYFSETQRNKGNFPGRFSGRQFSNSRSEMNVSTLELGDSALYLCASSLSAPEAQYFGPGTRLLVL.

CDR3 residues: CAISEGGRQFF. CDR3 sequence (DNA): TGTGCCATCAGCGAAGGAGGGAGGCAGTTCTTC. The V gene is TRBV10-3, the J gene TRBJ2-1; the D gene is possibly TRBD2 (6 bases). This CDR3 is built from 11 residues. Trimming pared 6 bases from V and 12 bases from J, leaving 12 bases between. Germline CDR1 and CDR2: ENHRY and SYGVKD.

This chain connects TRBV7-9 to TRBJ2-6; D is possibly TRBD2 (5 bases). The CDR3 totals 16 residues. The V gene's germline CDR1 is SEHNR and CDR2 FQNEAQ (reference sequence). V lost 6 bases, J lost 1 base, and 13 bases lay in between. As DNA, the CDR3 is TGTGCCAGCAGGCCCGTCGGCGGGTCTGGGGCCAACGTCCTGACTTTC. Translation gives CASRPVGGSGANVLTF. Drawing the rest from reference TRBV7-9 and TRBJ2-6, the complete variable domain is DTGVSQNPRHKITKRGQNVTFRCDPISEHNRLYWYRQTLGQGPEFLTYFQNEAQLEKSRLLSDRFSAERPKGSFSTLEIQRTEQGDSAMYLCASRPVGGSGANVLTFGAGSRLTVL.

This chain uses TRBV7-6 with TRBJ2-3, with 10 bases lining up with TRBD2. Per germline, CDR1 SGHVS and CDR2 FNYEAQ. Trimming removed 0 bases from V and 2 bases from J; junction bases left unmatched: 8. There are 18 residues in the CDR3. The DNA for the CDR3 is TGTGCCAGCAGCTTAGCGTGGAAGCGGGAGGGAAACACAGATACGCAGTATTTT. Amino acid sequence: CASSLAWKREGNTDTQYF.

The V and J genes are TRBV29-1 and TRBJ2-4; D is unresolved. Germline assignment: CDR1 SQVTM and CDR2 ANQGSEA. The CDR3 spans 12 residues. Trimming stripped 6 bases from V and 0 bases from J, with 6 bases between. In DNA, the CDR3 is TGCAGCGTGTCGGTAGCCAAAAACATTCAGTACTTC. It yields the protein CSVSVAKNIQYF.

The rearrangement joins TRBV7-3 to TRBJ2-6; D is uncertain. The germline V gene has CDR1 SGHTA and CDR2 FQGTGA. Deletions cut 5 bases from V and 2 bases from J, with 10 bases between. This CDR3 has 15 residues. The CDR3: CASSPVAAGANVLTF. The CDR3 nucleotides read TGTGCCAGCAGCCCGGTGGCTGCTGGGGCCAACGTCCTGACTTTC.